In its sample, the clone carrying this T cell receptor (beta chain) was seen once. Its target is not known. Deep sequencing aimed at 1 in 200,000 to 1 in 1 million T cells' resolution. TCRdb's table, derived via immunoSEQ multiplex PCR, lists solely in-frame clones and lacks some. The sample lists tens of thousands of clones, around 73% occurring once. Germline V lookup: CDR1 SNHLY, CDR2 FYNNEI. The CDR3 extends over 14 amino acids. V was shortened by 1 base and J by 2 bases, with 9 bases between the two germline ends. The sample comes from a study of cytotoxic CD8 clonotypes in ibrutinib-treated CLL. About the research overall: Outcomes included 25 or so partial and 2 complete responses; after median approximately 70 months, around 15 stayed remitted and about 12 progressed. Study-wide results and caveats: Public clonotypes, rarely seen, contracted or held steady on treatment.

The sample consisted of PBMCs, taken before ibrutinib treatment. This rearrangement joins TRBV2 to TRBJ2-7, with D tentatively TRBD1 (5 bases). The receptor was derived from a human donor with chronic lymphocytic leukemia. The CDR3 sequence is CASSEVSRAYEQYF. The CDR3 coding sequence is TGTGCCAGCAGTGAAGTGAGCAGGGCCTACGAGCAGTACTTC.